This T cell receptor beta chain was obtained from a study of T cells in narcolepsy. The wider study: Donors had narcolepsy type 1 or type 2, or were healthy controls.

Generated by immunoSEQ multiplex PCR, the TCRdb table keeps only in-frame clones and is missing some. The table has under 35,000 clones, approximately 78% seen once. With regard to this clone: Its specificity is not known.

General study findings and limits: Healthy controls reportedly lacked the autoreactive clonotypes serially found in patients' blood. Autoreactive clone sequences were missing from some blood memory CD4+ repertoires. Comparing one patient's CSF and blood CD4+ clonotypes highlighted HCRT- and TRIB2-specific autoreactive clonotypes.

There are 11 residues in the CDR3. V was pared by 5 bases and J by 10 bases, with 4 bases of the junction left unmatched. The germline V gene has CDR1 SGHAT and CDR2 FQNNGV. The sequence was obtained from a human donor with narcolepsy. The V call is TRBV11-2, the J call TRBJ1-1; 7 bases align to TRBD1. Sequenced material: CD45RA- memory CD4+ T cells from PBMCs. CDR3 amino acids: CASSDRVGAFF. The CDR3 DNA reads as TGTGCCAGCAGCGACAGGGTCGGAGCTTTCTTT. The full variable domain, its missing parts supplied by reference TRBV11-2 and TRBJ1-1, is EAGVAQSPRYKIIEKRQSVAFWCNPISGHATLYWYQQILGQGPKLLIQFQNNGVVDDSQLPKDRFSAERLKGVDSTLKIQPAKLEDSAVYLCASSDRVGAFFGQGTRLTVV.